This record covers a single T cell receptor beta chain. The antigen remains undetermined. Measured with immunoSEQ multiplex PCR; TCRdb has only the in-frame clones, and not every one. The sample holds some 120,000 clones, approximately 93% seen once. After removal of 0 bases from V and 2 bases from J, the junction contained 3 bases not matched to a gene. CDR3 size: 16 residues. Germline CDR1 reads SGHDT; CDR2 reads YYEEEE. The data derive from a study of graft-versus-host responses after intestinal transplantation. As for the study in general: Transplantation in recipients was multivisceral, liver-intestinal, or isolated intestinal. Induction using anti-thymocyte globulin, followed by tacrolimus and steroids for approximately 3 years, was given to all recipients.

Study-level results: There were GvH clones found in recipient marrow, and some of them appeared first in ileum or blood. Some patients had graft-donor T cell macrochimerism. In their allografts, the ratios of graft-versus-host to host-versus-graft T cell clones were high.

This clonotype was obtained from a human donor who was the organ donor for an intestinal transplant. Here the sequenced sample was unstimulated CD8+ T cells sorted from spleen or lymph node cells, taken before transplant. The chain has TRBV5-6 and TRBJ2-1; TRBD2 aligns across 9 bases. CDR3 DNA: TGTGCCAGCAGCTTGGATGTAGCGGGAGCCTACAATGAGCAGTTCTTC. It specifies CASSLDVAGAYNEQFF.